The present entry profiles one T cell receptor beta chain with its context. What it binds is not known. Other DNA sequences from this sample encode an identical CDR3 as well. CD8 cells regarded as naive lacked CD45RO, were positively chosen for CCR7, and omitted terminally differentiated effector memory CD45RA+ cells. V was pared by 3 bases and J by 3 bases, with 6 bases between. The CDR3 has 13 amino acids. CDR1 is MNHEY and CDR2 is SMNVEV in the germline V gene (reference sequence). The entry originates in a study of shared clonotypes between healthy human individuals. General study results and limits: The study sampled only blood, and tissue repertoires likely differ.

Each subset's genomic DNA was shared equally among a number of immunoSEQ plates. TCRdb's table, derived via immunoSEQ multiplex PCR, lists solely in-frame clones and lacks some. The sample holds some 630,000 clones, roughly 96% seen once. Sequenced: naive CD8+ T cells sorted from blood. This TCR was recovered from a woman aged 30 to 39 in good health. The chain is built from TRBV27 and TRBJ2-1; possibly TRBD1 for D (6 bases). The CDR3 bases are TGTGCCAGCAGTTTGGACAGCTACAATGAGCAGTTCTTC. Amino acids: CASSLDSYNEQFF.